This T cell receptor (beta chain) stems from a study of shared clonotypes between healthy human individuals. Libraries were prepared by immunoSEQ multiplex PCR; TCRdb keeps only in-frame clonotypes and omits some of them. This sample has approximately 940,000 clones; about three quarters occur once, and the top ten carry about 1.5%. This CDR3 contains 15 residues. V lost 4 bases to trimming and J lost 5 bases; unmatched junction nucleotides: 8. Looked up from germline, CDR1 is MGHRA and CDR2 is YSYEKL. The specimen sequenced was memory CD4+ T cells sorted from blood. The sample's subset: CD45RA-negative fraction. V is TRBV4-1 and J is TRBJ2-7; 10 bases are a match to TRBD1. This receptor was obtained from a man aged 18-30 years in good health. The CDR3 here is CASSLEGDRGDEQYF. DNA of the CDR3: TGCGCCAGCAGCCTAGAGGGGGACAGGGGCGACGAGCAGTACTTC.